The present T cell receptor (beta chain) was sequenced within a study of blood T cell repertoires in COVID-19 (dated by TCRdb to 2018 to 2021). The study in broad terms: The collaborator samples originated in the United States, Italy and Spain and spanned the acute and convalescent phases of COVID-19. The repertoires were made available in a free public database intended to serve as a resource for research on the immune response to SARS-CoV-2. HLA class I and class II types, where available, came from metadata supplied by the sample provider rather than from assay-based typing. The material from the prospective study consisted of cDNA or gDNA derived from T cells, B-cell-depleted T cells, or PBMCs. Deeply sampled blood TCRbeta repertoires from subjects exposed to, actively infected with, or recovered from COVID-19 were included in the dataset. Sample metadata almost always included a de-identified subject ID, COVID-19 status, age in years and sex. Samples were obtained from the ongoing ImmuneRACE study (first 160 participants) and from over 1,000 subjects provided by 6 global collaborators.

Remarks on this clone: The antigen this receptor binds is unknown. There are no base qualities to consult, and no much larger clone falls within one base.

General findings and caveats noted by the study authors: The quantity of clinical and demographic metadata differed by source and by participant and was supplied without curation.

The V and J ends are trimmed by 1 base and 1 base, leaving 9 bases between them. From a lookup of the germline V gene, CDR1 and CDR2 are SGHRS and YFSETQ. The CDR3 measures 15 amino acids from cysteine to phenylalanine. Only the CDR3 portion is preserved as DNA: 45 bases, with reading frame beginning at the first base. In the prospective study, participants were about 18 to 95 years old, resided in 24 geographic areas of the United States, and were enrolled through a virtual design. Cohort assignment in the prospective study relied on participant-reported clinical history from a screening survey and a study questionnaire. Exposed participants had been in contact with someone with a PCR-confirmed or clinician-diagnosed COVID-19 case within 2 weeks of study entry. Mobile phlebotomists in the prospective study collected whole blood, serum and a nasopharyngeal or oropharyngeal swab from every participant. Over an approximately 2-month period, participants in the prospective study had the option of providing additional blood draws and questionnaires. Before DNA extraction, prospective study blood samples were shipped either frozen or at room temperature.

TCRbeta CDR3 regions were amplified from genomic DNA by means of the immunoSEQ Assay, a bias-controlled multiplex PCR. Processing in the source paper ran as follows. Within the assay, amplification of reference gene primers was used to estimate how many nucleated cells each sample contained. Sequence reads were collapsed and filtered to measure the absolute abundance of every unique TCRbeta CDR3 rearrangement. For each sample, productive Simpson clonality was calculated as the square root of Simpson's diversity index across productive rearrangements. What TCRdb holds here is the immuneACCESS table cut down to in-frame rearrangements. Part of the clones is not present; checked against another copy, under half of the missing clones reflect an unresolved V gene, and the others are unexplained. V and J calls and clone size come straight from that table; D and trimming were deduced from the DNA. This sample is represented by hundreds of thousands of clones; more than 80% of them were singletons. The ten largest clonotypes hold about 0.95% of the sample.

Sequencing was carried out using PBMCs or T cells enriched from blood (not recorded which). Recombination linked TRBV5-1 to TRBJ1-5, with an unclear D gene assignment. This receptor was identified in a man in his forties or fifties who had been exposed to COVID-19. The CDR3 here reads CASSLSGLSNQPQHF. The nucleotides read TGCGCCAGCAGCTTGTCAGGACTAAGCAATCAGCCCCAGCATTTT.